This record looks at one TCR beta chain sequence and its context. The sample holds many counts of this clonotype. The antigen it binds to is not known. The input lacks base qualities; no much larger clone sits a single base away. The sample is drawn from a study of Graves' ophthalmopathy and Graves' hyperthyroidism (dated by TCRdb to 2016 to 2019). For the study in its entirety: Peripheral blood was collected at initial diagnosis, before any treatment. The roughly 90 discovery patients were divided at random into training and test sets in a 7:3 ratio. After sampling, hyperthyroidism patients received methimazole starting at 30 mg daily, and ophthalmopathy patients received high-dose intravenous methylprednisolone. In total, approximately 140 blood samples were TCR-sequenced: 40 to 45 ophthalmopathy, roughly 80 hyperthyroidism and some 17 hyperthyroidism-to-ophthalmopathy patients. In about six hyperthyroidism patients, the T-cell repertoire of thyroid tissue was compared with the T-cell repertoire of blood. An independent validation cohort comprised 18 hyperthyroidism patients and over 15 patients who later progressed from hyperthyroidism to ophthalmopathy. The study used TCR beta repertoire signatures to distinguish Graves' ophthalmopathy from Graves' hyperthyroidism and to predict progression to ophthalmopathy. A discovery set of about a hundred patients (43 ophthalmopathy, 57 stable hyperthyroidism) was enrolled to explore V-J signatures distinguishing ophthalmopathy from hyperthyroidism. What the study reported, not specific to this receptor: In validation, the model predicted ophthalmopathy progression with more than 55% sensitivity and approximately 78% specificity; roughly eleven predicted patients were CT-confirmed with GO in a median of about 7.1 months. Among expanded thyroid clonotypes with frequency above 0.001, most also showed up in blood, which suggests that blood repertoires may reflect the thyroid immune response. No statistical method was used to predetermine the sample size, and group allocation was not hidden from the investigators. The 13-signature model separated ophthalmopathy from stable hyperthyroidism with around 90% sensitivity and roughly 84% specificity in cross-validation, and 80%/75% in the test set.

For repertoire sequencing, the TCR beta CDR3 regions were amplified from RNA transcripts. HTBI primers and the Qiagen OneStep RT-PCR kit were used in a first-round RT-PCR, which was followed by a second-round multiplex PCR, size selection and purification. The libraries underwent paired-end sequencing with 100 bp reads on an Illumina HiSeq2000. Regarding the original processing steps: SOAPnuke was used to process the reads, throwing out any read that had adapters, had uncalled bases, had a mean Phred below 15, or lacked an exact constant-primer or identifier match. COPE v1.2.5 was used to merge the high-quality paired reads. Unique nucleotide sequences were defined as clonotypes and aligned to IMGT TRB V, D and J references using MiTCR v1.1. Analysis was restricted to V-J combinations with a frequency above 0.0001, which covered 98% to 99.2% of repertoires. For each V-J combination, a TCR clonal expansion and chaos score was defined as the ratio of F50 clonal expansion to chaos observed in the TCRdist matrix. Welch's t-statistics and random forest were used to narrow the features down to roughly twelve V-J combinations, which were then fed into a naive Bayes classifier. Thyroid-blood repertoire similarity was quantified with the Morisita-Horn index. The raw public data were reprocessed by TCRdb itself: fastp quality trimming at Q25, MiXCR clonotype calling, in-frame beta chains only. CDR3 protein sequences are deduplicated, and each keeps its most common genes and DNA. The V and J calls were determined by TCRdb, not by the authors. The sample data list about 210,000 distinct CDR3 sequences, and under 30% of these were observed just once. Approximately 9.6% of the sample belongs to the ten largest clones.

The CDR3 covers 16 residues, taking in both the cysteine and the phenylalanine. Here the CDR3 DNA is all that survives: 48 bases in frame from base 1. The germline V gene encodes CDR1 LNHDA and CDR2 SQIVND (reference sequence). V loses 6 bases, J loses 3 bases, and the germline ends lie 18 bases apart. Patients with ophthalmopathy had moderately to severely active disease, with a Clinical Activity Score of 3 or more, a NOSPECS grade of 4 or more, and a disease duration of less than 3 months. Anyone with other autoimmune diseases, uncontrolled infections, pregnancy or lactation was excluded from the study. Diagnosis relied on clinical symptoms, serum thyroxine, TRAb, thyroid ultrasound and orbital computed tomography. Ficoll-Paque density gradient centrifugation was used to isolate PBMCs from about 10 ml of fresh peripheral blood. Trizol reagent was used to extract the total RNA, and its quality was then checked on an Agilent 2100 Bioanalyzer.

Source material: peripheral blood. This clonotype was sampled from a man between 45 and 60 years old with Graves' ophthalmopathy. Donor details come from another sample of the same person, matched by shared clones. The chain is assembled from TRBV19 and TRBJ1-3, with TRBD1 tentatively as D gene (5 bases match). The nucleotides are TGTGCCAGTAGACCAGGGAGCCCCTCTGATGGAAACACCATATATTTT. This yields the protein CASRPGSPSDGNTIYF.